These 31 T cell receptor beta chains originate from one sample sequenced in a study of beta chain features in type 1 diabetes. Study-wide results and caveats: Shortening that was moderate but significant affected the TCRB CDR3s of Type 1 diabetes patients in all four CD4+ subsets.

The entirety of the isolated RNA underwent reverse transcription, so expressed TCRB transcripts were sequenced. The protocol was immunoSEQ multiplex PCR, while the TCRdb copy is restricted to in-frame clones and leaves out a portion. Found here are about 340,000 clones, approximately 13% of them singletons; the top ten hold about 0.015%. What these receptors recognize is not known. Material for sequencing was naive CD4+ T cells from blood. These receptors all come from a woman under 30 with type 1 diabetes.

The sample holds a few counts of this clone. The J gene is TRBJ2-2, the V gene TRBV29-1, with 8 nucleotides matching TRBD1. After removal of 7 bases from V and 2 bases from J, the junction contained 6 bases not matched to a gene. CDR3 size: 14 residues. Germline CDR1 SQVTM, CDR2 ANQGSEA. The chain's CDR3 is CSGQGPLNTGELFF. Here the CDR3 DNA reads TGCAGCGGACAGGGGCCTCTAAACACCGGGGAGCTGTTTTTT.

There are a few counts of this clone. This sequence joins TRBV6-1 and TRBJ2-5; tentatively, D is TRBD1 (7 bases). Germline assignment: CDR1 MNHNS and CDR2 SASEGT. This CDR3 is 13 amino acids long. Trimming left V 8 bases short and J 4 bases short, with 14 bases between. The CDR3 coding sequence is TGTGCCAGCTCCCGACAGGGAGGAGAGACCCAGTACTTC. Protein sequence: CASSRQGGETQYF.

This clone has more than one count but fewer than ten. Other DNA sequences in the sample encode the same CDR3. The CDR3 sequence: CASSPYTDTQYF. The CDR3 DNA reads as TGTGCCAGCAGCCCCTATACAGATACGCAGTATTTT. The chain carries TRBV7-2 and TRBJ2-3, with D hard to call. The V gene lost 5 bases and the J gene lost 3 bases, with 6 bases spanning the gap. The germline CDR1 and CDR2 sequences are SGHTA and FQGNSA. CDR3 length: 12 residues. The full variable domain, with the rest looked up from reference TRBV7-2 and TRBJ2-3, is GAGVSQSPSNKVTEKGKDVELRCDPISGHTALYWYRQSLGQGLEFLIYFQGNSAPDKSGLPSDRFSAERTGGSVSTLTIQRTQQEDSAVYLCASSPYTDTQYFGPGTRLTVL.

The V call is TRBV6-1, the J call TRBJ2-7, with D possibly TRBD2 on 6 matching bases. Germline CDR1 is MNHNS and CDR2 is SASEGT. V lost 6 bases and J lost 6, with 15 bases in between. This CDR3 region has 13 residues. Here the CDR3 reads CASRDYVQGEQYV. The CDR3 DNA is TGTGCCAGCAGGGACTACGTCCAGGGCGAGCAGTACGTC.

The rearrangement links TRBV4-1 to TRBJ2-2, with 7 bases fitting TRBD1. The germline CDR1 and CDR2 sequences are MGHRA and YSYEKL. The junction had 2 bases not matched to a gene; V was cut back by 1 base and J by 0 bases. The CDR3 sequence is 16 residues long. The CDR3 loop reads CASSQVTGSNTGELFF. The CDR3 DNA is TGCGCCAGCAGCCAAGTGACAGGGTCGAACACCGGGGAGCTGTTTTTT.

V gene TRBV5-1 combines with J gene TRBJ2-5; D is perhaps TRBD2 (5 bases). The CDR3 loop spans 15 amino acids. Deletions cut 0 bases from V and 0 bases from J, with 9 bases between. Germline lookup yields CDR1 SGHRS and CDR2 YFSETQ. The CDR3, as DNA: TGCGCCAGCAGCTTGGCCTCGAGGGACCAAGAGACCCAGTACTTC. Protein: CASSLASRDQETQYF.

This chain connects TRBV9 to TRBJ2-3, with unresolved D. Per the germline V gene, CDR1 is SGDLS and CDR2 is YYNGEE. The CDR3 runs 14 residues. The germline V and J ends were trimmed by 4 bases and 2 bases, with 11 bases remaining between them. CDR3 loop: CASSPQVHTDTQYF. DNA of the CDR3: TGTGCCAGCAGCCCCCAGGTACACACAGATACGCAGTATTTT.

The CDR3 DNA reads as TGTGCCAGCAGCCAAATGAGGGACAATCGGGGAAAACTGTTTTTT. It is translated as CASSQMRDNRGKLFF. The chain links TRBV14 to TRBJ1-4, with D maybe TRBD1 (6 bases). The CDR3 is made up of 15 amino acids. Germline CDR1 is SGHDN and CDR2 is FVKESK. The ends were cut back, 2 bases at V and 10 bases at J, with 17 bases in the middle.

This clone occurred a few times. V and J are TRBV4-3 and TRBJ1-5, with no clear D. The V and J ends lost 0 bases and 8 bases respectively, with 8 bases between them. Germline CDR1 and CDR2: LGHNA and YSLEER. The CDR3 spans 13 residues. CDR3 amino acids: CASSQDRGKPQHF. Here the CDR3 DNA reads TGCGCCAGCAGCCAAGATAGAGGAAAGCCCCAGCATTTT.

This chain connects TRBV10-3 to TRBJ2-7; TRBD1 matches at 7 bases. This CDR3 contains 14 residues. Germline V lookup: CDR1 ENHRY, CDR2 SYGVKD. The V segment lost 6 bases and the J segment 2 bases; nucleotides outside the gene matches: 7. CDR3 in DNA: TGTGCCATCAGGGAAGGACAGGCACCCTACGAGCAGTACTTC. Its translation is CAIREGQAPYEQYF.

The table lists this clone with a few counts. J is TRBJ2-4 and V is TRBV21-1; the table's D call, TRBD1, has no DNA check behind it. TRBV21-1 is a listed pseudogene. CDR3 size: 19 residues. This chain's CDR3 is CASSKVIEPGQGYLNIQYF. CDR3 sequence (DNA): TGTGCCAGCAGCAAAGTAATCGAACCGGGACAGGGGTATTTGAACATTCAGTACTTC.

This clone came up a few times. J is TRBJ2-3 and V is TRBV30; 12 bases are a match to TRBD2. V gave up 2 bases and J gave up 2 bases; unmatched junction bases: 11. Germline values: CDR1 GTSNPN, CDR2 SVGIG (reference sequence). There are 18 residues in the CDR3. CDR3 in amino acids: CAWSWGRTSGIHTDTQYF. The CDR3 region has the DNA TGTGCCTGGAGTTGGGGGAGGACTAGCGGGATCCACACAGATACGCAGTATTTT.

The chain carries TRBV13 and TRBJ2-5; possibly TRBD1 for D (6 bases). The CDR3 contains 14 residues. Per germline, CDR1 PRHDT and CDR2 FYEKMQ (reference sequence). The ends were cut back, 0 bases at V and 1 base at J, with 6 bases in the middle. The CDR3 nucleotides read TGTGCCAGCAGCTTAGGGGACAGCCAAGAGACCCAGTACTTC. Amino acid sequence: CASSLGDSQETQYF.

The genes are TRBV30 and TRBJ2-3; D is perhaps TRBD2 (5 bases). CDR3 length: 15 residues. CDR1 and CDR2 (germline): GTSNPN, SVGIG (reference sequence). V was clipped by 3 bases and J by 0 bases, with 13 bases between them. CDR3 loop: CAWSREVQSTDTQYF. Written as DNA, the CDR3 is TGTGCCTGGAGCCGGGAAGTTCAGAGCACAGATACGCAGTATTTT.

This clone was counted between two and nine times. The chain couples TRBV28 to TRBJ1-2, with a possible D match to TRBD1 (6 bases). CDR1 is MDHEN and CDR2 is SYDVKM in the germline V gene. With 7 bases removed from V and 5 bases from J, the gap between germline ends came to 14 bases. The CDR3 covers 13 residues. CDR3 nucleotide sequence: TGTGCCAGCACCATAACAGGGCAGTATGGCTACACCTTC. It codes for CASTITGQYGYTF.

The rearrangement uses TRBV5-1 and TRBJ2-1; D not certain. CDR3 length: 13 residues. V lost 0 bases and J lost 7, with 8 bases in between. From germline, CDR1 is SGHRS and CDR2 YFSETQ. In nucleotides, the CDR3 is TGCGCCAGCAGCTTGGGTCTCGGGAATGAGCAGTTCTTC. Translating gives CASSLGLGNEQFF.

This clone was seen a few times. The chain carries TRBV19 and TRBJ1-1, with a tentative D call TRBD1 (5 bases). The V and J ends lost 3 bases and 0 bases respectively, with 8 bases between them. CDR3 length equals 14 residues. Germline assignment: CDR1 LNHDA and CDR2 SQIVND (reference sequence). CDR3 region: CASSMGPMNTEAFF. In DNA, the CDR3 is TGTGCCAGTAGTATGGGGCCGATGAACACTGAAGCTTTCTTT.

The CDR3 region is CSVQGGKKETQYF. DNA for the CDR3: TGCAGCGTCCAAGGCGGGAAAAAAGAGACCCAGTACTTC. The chain links TRBV29-1 to TRBJ2-5, with D possibly TRBD2 on 6 matching bases. CDR3 length: 13 amino acids. V lost 6 bases to trimming and J lost 3 bases, with 14 bases between them. The germline gives CDR1 SQVTM, CDR2 ANQGSEA.

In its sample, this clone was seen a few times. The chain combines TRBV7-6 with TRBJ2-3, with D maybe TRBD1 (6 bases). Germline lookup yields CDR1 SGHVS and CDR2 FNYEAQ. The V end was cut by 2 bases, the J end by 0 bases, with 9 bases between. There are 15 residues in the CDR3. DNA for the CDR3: TGTGCCAGCAGCTTAAGGACAGCTAGCACAGATACGCAGTATTTT. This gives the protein CASSLRTASTDTQYF.

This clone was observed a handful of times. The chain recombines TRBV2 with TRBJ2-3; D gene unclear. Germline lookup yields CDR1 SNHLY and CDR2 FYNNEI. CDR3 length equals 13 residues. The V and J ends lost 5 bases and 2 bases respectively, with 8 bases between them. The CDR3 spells CASSMENTDTQYF. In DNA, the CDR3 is TGTGCCAGCAGTATGGAGAACACAGATACGCAGTATTTT. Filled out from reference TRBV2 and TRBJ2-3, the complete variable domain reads EPEVTQTPSHQVTQMGQEVILRCVPISNHLYFYWYRQILGQKVEFLVSFYNNEISEKSEIFDDQFSVERPDGSNFTLKIRSTKLEDSAMYFCASSMENTDTQYFGPGTRLTVL.

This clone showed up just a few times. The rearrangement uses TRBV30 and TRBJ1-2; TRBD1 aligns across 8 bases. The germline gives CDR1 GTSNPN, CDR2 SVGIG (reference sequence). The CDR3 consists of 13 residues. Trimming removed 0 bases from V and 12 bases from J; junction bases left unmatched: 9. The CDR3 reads CAWSVQWTGRNTF. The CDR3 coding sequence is TGTGCCTGGAGTGTCCAATGGACAGGGCGTAACACCTTC.

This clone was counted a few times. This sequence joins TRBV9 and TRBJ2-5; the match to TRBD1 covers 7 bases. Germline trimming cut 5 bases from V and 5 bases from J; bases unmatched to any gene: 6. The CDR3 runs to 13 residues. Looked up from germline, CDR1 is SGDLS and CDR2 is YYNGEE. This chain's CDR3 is CASSPTGQETQYF. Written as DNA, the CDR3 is TGTGCCAGCAGTCCGACAGGGCAGGAGACCCAGTACTTC.

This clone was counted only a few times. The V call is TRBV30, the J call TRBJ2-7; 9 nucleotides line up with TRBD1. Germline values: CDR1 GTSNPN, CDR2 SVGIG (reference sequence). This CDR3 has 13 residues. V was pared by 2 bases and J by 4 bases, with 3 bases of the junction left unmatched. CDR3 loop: CAWSLDRGYEQYV. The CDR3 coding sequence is TGTGCCTGGAGTCTGGACAGGGGATACGAGCAGTACGTC.

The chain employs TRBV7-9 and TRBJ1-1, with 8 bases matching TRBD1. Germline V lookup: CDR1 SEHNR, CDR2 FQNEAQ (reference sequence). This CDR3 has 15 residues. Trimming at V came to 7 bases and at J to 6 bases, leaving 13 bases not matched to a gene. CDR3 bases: TGTGCCAGCACCTTGCAACAGGGGGTTGAACCTGAAGCTTTCTTT. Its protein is CASTLQQGVEPEAFF.

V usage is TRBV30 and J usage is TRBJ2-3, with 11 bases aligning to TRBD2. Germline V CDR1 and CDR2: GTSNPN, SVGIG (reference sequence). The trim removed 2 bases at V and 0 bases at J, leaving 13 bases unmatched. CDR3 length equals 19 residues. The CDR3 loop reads CAWSRVRTSGRASTDTQYF. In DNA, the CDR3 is TGTGCCTGGAGTAGGGTGCGGACTAGCGGGCGTGCTAGCACAGATACGCAGTATTTT.

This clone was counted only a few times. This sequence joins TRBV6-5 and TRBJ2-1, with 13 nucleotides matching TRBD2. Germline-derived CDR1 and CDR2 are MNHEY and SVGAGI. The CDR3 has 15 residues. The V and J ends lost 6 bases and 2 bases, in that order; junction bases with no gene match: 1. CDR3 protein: CASRGTSGAYNEQFF. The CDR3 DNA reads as TGTGCCAGCAGAGGGACTAGCGGGGCCTACAATGAGCAGTTCTTC.

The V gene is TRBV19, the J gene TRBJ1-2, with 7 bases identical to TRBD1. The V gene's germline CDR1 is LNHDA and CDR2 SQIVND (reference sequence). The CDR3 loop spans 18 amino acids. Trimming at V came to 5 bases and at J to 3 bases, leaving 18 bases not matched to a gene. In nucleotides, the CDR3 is TGTGCCAGTAGTCCCACTGACTGGACAGGTCTCGGCCACTATGGCTACACCTTC. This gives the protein CASSPTDWTGLGHYGYTF.

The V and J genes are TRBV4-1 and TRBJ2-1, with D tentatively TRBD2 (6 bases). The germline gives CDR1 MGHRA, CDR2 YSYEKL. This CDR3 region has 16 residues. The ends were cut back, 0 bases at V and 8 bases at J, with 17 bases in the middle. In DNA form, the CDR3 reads TGCGCCAGCAGCCAAGACGTTGTAAGCGGAGGGTATGAGCAGTTCTTC. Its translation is CASSQDVVSGGYEQFF.

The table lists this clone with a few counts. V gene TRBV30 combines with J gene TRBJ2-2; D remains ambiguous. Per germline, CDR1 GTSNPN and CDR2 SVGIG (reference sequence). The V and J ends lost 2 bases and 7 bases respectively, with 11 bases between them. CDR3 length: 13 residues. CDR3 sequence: CAWSLGQVGELFF. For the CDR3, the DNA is TGTGCCTGGAGTTTGGGCCAGGTCGGGGAGCTGTTTTTT.

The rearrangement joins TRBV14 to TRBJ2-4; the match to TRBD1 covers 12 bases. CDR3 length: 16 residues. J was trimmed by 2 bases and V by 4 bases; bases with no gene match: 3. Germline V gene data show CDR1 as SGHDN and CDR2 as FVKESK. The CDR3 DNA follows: TGTGCCAGCAGCCCGGGACAGGGGGCGTCCAAAAACATTCAGTACTTC. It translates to CASSPGQGASKNIQYF.

The DNA of the CDR3 is TGCGCCAGCAGGCCTACAGAGTCCTACGAGCAGTACTTC. Residues: CASRPTESYEQYF. This chain connects TRBV5-1 to TRBJ2-7; D not certain. CDR1 is SGHRS, CDR2 YFSETQ, per germline. V shed 5 bases and J shed 1 base, with 10 bases lying between them. CDR3 size: 13 residues.